This T cell receptor (beta chain) was recorded in a study of glioma-infiltrating T cells. This clonotype was picked up a small number of times. V shed 1 base and J shed 2 bases, with 11 bases lying between them. This CDR3 comprises 15 residues. Germline V lookup: CDR1 SGHDT, CDR2 YYEEEE. The iRepertoire nested amplicon-rescue multiplex PCR amplified TCR alpha and beta CDR3s from RNA. Each CDR3 protein is one row after TCRdb ran MiXCR on the multiplex PCR reads. The sample shows about 190,000 distinct CDR3 sequences, around 30% of them seen only once. The rearrangement joins TRBV5-6 to TRBJ2-3, with unresolved D. Sequenced material: glioma tissue, nonneoplastic brain tissue, or PBMCs (not recorded which). The clonotype was recovered from a human donor with low-grade glioma or glioblastoma, undergoing nonglioma brain surgery, or in good health (not recorded which). CDR3 nucleotides: TGTGCCAGCAGCTTGAGGTCTTTGTTCACAGATACGCAGTATTTT. It translates to CASSLRSLFTDTQYF. Full variable domain (missing parts from reference TRBV5-6 and TRBJ2-3): DAGVTQSPTHLIKTRGQQVTLRCSPKSGHDTVSWYQQALGQGPQFIFQYYEEEERQRGNFPDRFSGHQFPNYSSELNVNALLLGDSALYLCASSLRSLFTDTQYFGPGTRLTVL.